This TCR beta chain was captured in a study of identical twins. Study-wide results and limits: Within cord blood, abundant beta clonotypes carried fewer insertions, but memory repertoires showed no such trend. Conclusions were drawn cross-sectionally by statistical analysis, without following the same donors. Model-predicted out-of-frame TCR alpha sharing fell below observed values in monozygotic twins.

Template switching created a universal primer site, and the cDNA included unique molecular identifiers. Each CDR3 protein gets one entry after TCRdb re-called the 5' RACE reads with MiXCR. The table records some 590,000 distinct CDR3 sequences, just under 10% of them present only once. The CDR3 totals 17 residues. The junction had 15 bases not matched to a gene; V was cut back by 7 bases and J by 6 bases. The germline gives CDR1 ENHRY, CDR2 SYGVKD. This clonotype was observed a handful of times. No antigen is known for it. These data were also reused for a study on yellow fever vaccine responses in identical twins.

The chain has TRBV10-3 and TRBJ1-2; 12 nucleotides align to TRBD1. This receptor was taken from a woman between 18 and 30 years old in good health. Sequences were obtained from PBMCs. CDR3 DNA: TGTGCCATCAAAGATTCGGGGACAGGGGGCGAGCTAGATGGCTACACCTTC. Translation: CAIKDSGTGGELDGYTF.